A single sample gave rise to the 27 T cell receptor beta chains below, sequenced in a study of blood T cell repertoires in COVID-19. The table came from immunoSEQ multiplex PCR; TCRdb's copy has only in-frame clones and leaves some out. The sample yields about 170,000 clones, approximately 90% seen once. The sequencing sample was made of peripheral blood. These receptors all come from a man aged 45-60 years who had recovered from COVID-19.

The chain links TRBV11-2 to TRBJ2-7; tentative D call: TRBD1 (6 bases). The CDR3 contains 14 residues. V gave up 1 base and J gave up 6 bases, with 13 bases separating them. Germline CDR1 SGHAT, CDR2 FQNNGV. The CDR3 sequence is CASSLGQGSIEQYF. CDR3 bases: TGTGCCAGCAGCTTAGGGCAGGGGAGTATCGAGCAGTACTTC. The full variable domain, rest sourced from reference TRBV11-2 and TRBJ2-7, is EAGVAQSPRYKIIEKRQSVAFWCNPISGHATLYWYQQILGQGPKLLIQFQNNGVVDDSQLPKDRFSAERLKGVDSTLKIQPAKLEDSAVYLCASSLGQGSIEQYFGPGTRLTVT.

This clone was seen a single time. J is TRBJ2-3 and V is TRBV19, with D maybe TRBD2 (6 bases). Germline CDR1 is LNHDA and CDR2 is SQIVND (reference sequence). V lost 4 bases, J lost 3 bases, and 26 bases lay in between. The CDR3 sequence is 19 residues long. The CDR3 DNA reads TGTGCCAGTAGTAAAGTCATCTTTGGCGGGGTAGTGGGGACAGATACGCAGTATTTT. Translation gives CASSKVIFGGVVGTDTQYF.

The chain carries TRBV24-1 and TRBJ1-5, with a possible D match to TRBD1 (5 bases). CDR1 and CDR2 from the germline V gene are KGHDR and SFDVKD. The CDR3 sequence is 15 residues long. V was trimmed by 3 bases and J by 5 bases, leaving 13 bases between them. In DNA form, the CDR3 reads TGTGCCACCAGTGATCCACAGGAATTTGATCAGCCCCAGCATTTT. Its protein product is CATSDPQEFDQPQHF.

This clone showed up just once. This chain uses TRBV29-1 with TRBJ1-1; D call uncertain. The CDR3 extends over 11 amino acids. Germline CDR1 reads SQVTM; CDR2 reads ANQGSEA. The V end lost 4 bases, the J end lost 3 bases, and 6 bases lay between the germline ends. Here the CDR3 reads CSVVVYTEAFF. DNA of the CDR3: TGCAGCGTTGTAGTCTACACTGAAGCTTTCTTT.

This chain links TRBV3-1 (or the pseudogene TRBV3-2) with TRBJ2-7, with 16 nucleotides matching TRBD2. Germline lookup yields CDR1 LGHDT and CDR2 YNNKEL (reference sequence). The CDR3 runs to 17 residues. The V and J ends lost 5 bases and 7 bases, in that order; junction bases with no gene match: 11. The CDR3: CASSAGTSGRAVREQYF. CDR3 DNA: TGTGCCAGCAGCGCCGGGACTAGCGGGAGGGCCGTAAGGGAGCAGTACTTC.

The chain combines TRBV18 with TRBJ2-1; 7 positions match TRBD1. V shed 4 bases, J shed 6 bases, and the junction held 3 bases outside the gene matches. CDR1 and CDR2 (germline): KGHSH, LQKENI. The CDR3 spans 13 residues. The CDR3 is CASSLDRANEQFF. CDR3 coding DNA: TGTGCCAGCTCACTCGACAGGGCCAATGAGCAGTTCTTC.

The chain recombines TRBV5-6 with TRBJ1-2; TRBD1 matches at 8 bases. Germline CDR1 and CDR2: SGHDT and YYEEEE. V dropped 0 bases and J dropped 8; count of bases not matched to a gene: 9. The CDR3 covers 15 residues. CDR3 in DNA: TGTGCCAGCAGCTTGGAGGTGACAGGGGCGCGGGGCTACACCTTC. Amino acids: CASSLEVTGARGYTF.

CDR3 nucleotides: TGTGCCAGCAGTCGGGACAGGGGAAGCTATGGCTACACCTTC. Translation gives CASSRDRGSYGYTF. The chain couples TRBV2 to TRBJ1-2; TRBD1 aligns across 10 bases. Losses at the gene ends were 5 bases for V and 4 bases for J; bases not matched to a gene: 4. This CDR3 spans 14 amino acids. CDR1 and CDR2 from the germline V gene are SNHLY and FYNNEI.

This clone was found a few times. The rearrangement uses TRBV5-1 and TRBJ2-7, with D perhaps TRBD1 (6 bases). Per germline, CDR1 SGHRS and CDR2 YFSETQ. The CDR3 is 15 residues long. Trimming took 4 bases from V and 3 from J, leaving 17 bases between them. In DNA form, the CDR3 reads TGCGCCAGCAGCCCCTCGGCAGGGGCAGGCTACGAGCAGTACTTC. Translation: CASSPSAGAGYEQYF.

The chain couples TRBV18 to TRBJ1-3; 8 nucleotides match TRBD1. The J segment lost 4 bases and the V segment lost 3 bases, leaving 5 bases of the junction unmatched. CDR1 KGHSH and CDR2 LQKENI come from the germline V gene. The length of the CDR3 is 15 residues. In nucleotides, the CDR3 is TGTGCCAGCTCACCGGGGGACAGGAACGGAAACACCATATATTTT. This codes for CASSPGDRNGNTIYF.

J is TRBJ1-5 and V is TRBV19; 11 nucleotides agree with TRBD1. Germline-derived CDR1 and CDR2 are LNHDA and SQIVND (reference sequence). After removal of 5 bases from V and 0 bases from J, the junction contained 9 bases not matched to a gene. This CDR3 region has 18 residues. DNA of the CDR3: TGTGCCAGTAGTTCCCCGGACAGGGGGCCCTATAGCAATCAGCCCCAGCATTTT. Encoded protein: CASSSPDRGPYSNQPQHF.

The genes are TRBV5-1 and TRBJ2-1; 7 bases line up with TRBD2. Germline values: CDR1 SGHRS, CDR2 YFSETQ. This CDR3 spans 16 amino acids. With 1 base clipped from V and 2 bases from J, the junction kept 6 bases outside the gene matches. CDR3 region: CASSLTTGGAYNEQFF. Written as DNA, the CDR3 is TGCGCCAGCAGCTTGACAACGGGAGGCGCCTACAATGAGCAGTTCTTC.

The chain recombines TRBV28 with TRBJ2-3; perhaps TRBD2 as D (5 bases). This CDR3 comprises 14 residues. The V gene's germline CDR1 is MDHEN and CDR2 SYDVKM. Between the trimmed V and J ends, which lost 5 bases and 7 bases, there was a span of 16 bases. The CDR3 coding sequence is TGTGCCAGCAGTAGCCGGGCCGCCGGGAATACGCAGTATTTT. Translated: CASSSRAAGNTQYF.

V is TRBV7-2 and J is TRBJ2-7; TRBD1 matches at 7 bases. The V and J ends lost 5 bases and 2 bases, in that order; junction bases with no gene match: 21. Germline values: CDR1 SGHTA, CDR2 FQGNSA. The CDR3 sequence is 19 residues long. CDR3: CASSASYDSGTVDTYEQYF. In DNA, the CDR3 is TGTGCCAGCAGCGCCTCATATGACTCCGGGACAGTTGATACCTACGAGCAGTACTTC.

This sequence joins TRBV24-1 and TRBJ1-2; 7 bases match TRBD1. The CDR3 contains 15 residues. Germline CDR1 and CDR2: KGHDR and SFDVKD. The V gene end was trimmed by 5 bases and the J gene end by 2 bases; junction bases not matched to a gene: 7. The CDR3 nucleotides are TGTGCCACCAGTGCCGCCGGGACAGCGAACTATGGCTACACCTTC. Amino acid sequence: CATSAAGTANYGYTF.

This rearrangement joins TRBV6-1 to TRBJ2-5; 11 bases fit TRBD2. The germline V gene has CDR1 MNHNS and CDR2 SASEGT. After removal of 4 bases from V and 5 bases from J, the junction contained 9 bases not matched to a gene. The CDR3 is made up of 16 amino acids. CDR3: CASSVGLAGGLETQYF. The CDR3 DNA sequence: TGTGCCAGCAGTGTTGGCCTAGCGGGAGGTCTTGAGACCCAGTACTTC.

The chain is built from TRBV2 and TRBJ2-7; TRBD2 matches at 8 bases. Trimming at V came to 8 bases and at J to 0 bases, leaving 9 bases not matched to a gene. Germline V gene lookup returns CDR1 SNHLY and CDR2 FYNNEI. CDR3 length: 15 amino acids. The CDR3 DNA reads as TGTGCCAGCGCCCGGACTAGCAGGAGCTCCTACGAGCAGTACTTC. This sequence encodes CASARTSRSSYEQYF.

DNA of the CDR3: TGTGCCACCAGCAGAGATCAAACCAGGACTGAAGCTTTCTTT. Its protein product is CATSRDQTRTEAFF. The chain recombines TRBV15 with TRBJ1-1; D is ambiguous. Trimming removed 0 bases at V and 5 bases at J, with 10 bases between. CDR3 length: 14 residues. Germline V gene data show CDR1 as LNHNV and CDR2 as YYDKDF (reference sequence).

This chain links TRBV7-8 with TRBJ2-7; 8 nucleotides align to TRBD2. Germline assignment: CDR1 SGHVS and CDR2 FQNEAQ. The CDR3 covers 18 residues. V lost 0 bases, J lost 1 base, and 11 bases stayed unmatched. Written as DNA, the CDR3 is TGTGCCAGCAGCTTAGCGCCCTTAGCGGGACACTTTTCCTACGAGCAGTACTTC. This sequence encodes CASSLAPLAGHFSYEQYF.

This clone has a single count. The chain is built from TRBV6-6 and TRBJ2-7; tentative D call: TRBD1 (6 bases). The CDR3 is 13 residues long. Germline CDR1 reads MNHNY; CDR2 reads SVGAGI (reference sequence). Trimming shortened V by 6 bases and J by 5 bases, and 14 bases separated the two germline ends. The CDR3 DNA follows: TGTGCCAGCAGCCGCACCAGGGGTAACGAGCAGTACTTC. This codes for CASSRTRGNEQYF.

V gene TRBV9 combines with J gene TRBJ2-3; 9 positions match TRBD1. There are 20 residues in the CDR3. In germline, CDR1 is SGDLS, CDR2 YYNGEE. The V gene end was trimmed by 3 bases and the J gene end by 3 bases; junction bases not matched to a gene: 20. CDR3 bases: TGTGCCAGCAGCGGCCCTCGGGGACAGGGATTTGTGGTGGGAACAGATACGCAGTATTTT. It is translated as CASSGPRGQGFVVGTDTQYF.

The CDR3 sequence is CASSMVRSNQPQHF. In nucleotides, the CDR3 is TGTGCCAGTAGTATGGTTCGGAGCAATCAGCCCCAGCATTTT. The chain is built from TRBV19 and TRBJ1-5; D ambiguous. The V end was cut by 3 bases, the J end by 1 base, with 7 bases between. The CDR3 runs to 14 residues. Germline lookup yields CDR1 LNHDA and CDR2 SQIVND (reference sequence). Together with reference TRBV19 and TRBJ1-5, the CDR3 gives the full variable domain: DGGITQSPKYLFRKEGQNVTLSCEQNLNHDAMYWYRQDPGQGLRLIYYSQIVNDFQKGDIAEGYSVSREKKESFPLTVTSAQKNPTAFYLCASSMVRSNQPQHFGDGTRLSIL.

This sequence joins TRBV30 and TRBJ1-6; TRBD1 matches 7 bases. The germline V gene encodes CDR1 GTSNPN and CDR2 SVGIG (reference sequence). This CDR3 comprises 11 residues. With 7 bases clipped from V and 7 bases from J, the junction kept 1 base outside the gene matches. This CDR3 is CALQGNSPLHF. CDR3 sequence (DNA): TGTGCCTTACAGGGGAATTCACCCCTCCACTTT.

The chain combines TRBV4-3 with TRBJ1-1, with D perhaps TRBD1 (6 bases). There are 14 residues in the CDR3. The ends were cut back, 4 bases at V and 4 bases at J, with 13 bases in the middle. CDR1 LGHNA and CDR2 YSLEER come from the germline V gene. The CDR3, as DNA: TGCGCCAGCAGCCCTACAGGGTTTAGCACTGAAGCTTTCTTT. Protein sequence: CASSPTGFSTEAFF.

The gene calls are TRBV5-6 and TRBJ2-1, with D possibly TRBD2 on 6 matching bases. Germline CDR1 SGHDT, CDR2 YYEEEE. The CDR3 covers 17 residues. Trimming pared 0 bases from V and 0 bases from J, leaving 13 bases between. CDR3 in amino acids: CASSLEEGPYSYNEQFF. The DNA for the CDR3 is TGTGCCAGCAGCTTGGAGGAGGGGCCCTACTCCTACAATGAGCAGTTCTTC.

The chain combines TRBV27 with TRBJ2-3; TRBD1 agrees at 9 bases. Germline V gives CDR1 MNHEY, CDR2 SMNVEV (reference sequence). The junction had 5 bases not matched to a gene; V was cut back by 3 bases and J by 4 bases. This CDR3 region has 15 residues. This CDR3 reads CASSFGTGRADTQYF. The CDR3 coding sequence is TGTGCCAGCAGTTTCGGGACAGGGAGGGCAGATACGCAGTATTTT.

The chain recombines TRBV29-1 with TRBJ2-7, with 9 positions matching TRBD1. The CDR3 is 13 residues long. CDR1 SQVTM and CDR2 ANQGSEA come from the germline V gene. The junction had 5 bases not matched to a gene; V was cut back by 5 bases and J by 3 bases. CDR3 amino acids: CSVRRQGVYEQYF. The CDR3 DNA sequence: TGCAGCGTTAGACGACAGGGGGTCTACGAGCAGTACTTC.